The 25 T cell receptor beta chains given below trace back to one sample, sequenced in a study of cytomegalovirus exposure and HLA in healthy donors. The PCR employed 60 Vbeta primers together with 13 Jbeta primers. Here immunoSEQ multiplex PCR was the method, and the copy in TCRdb shows in-frame clones only, minus some. The data show under 250,000 clones, with more than 75% seen just once and over 3.5% held by the top ten. The material sequenced was PBMCs. These receptors were collected from a male donor in good health and CMV-seronegative.

The chain's CDR3 is CASIAGTSGRQGYEQYF. CDR3 nucleotide sequence: TGTGCCAGCATTGCGGGGACTAGCGGGAGACAAGGTTACGAGCAGTACTTC. The V call is TRBV28, the J call TRBJ2-7; TRBD2 aligns across 14 bases. The CDR3 totals 17 residues. The germline V gene encodes CDR1 MDHEN and CDR2 SYDVKM. After removal of 7 bases from V and 4 bases from J, the junction contained 12 bases not matched to a gene.

The chain is built from TRBV4-2 and TRBJ2-1, with 7 bases that match TRBD2. The CDR3 loop spans 15 amino acids. Germline CDR1 reads LGHNA; CDR2 reads YNFKEQ. Unmatched junction bases numbered 7, after V lost 1 base and J lost 7 bases. In DNA form, the CDR3 reads TGTGCCAGCAGCCAAGGAGCGGGAAGTGGAAATGAGCAGTTCTTC. Its protein product is CASSQGAGSGNEQFF.

The chain couples TRBV28 to TRBJ1-6; possible D gene TRBD1, 5 bases. CDR3 size: 15 residues. V was trimmed by 8 bases and J by 3 bases, leaving 14 bases between them. Germline V lookup: CDR1 MDHEN, CDR2 SYDVKM. The CDR3 DNA sequence: TGTGCCAGCGGAAAGGGGATCGGCTATAATTCACCCCTCCACTTT. This translates into CASGKGIGYNSPLHF.

CDR3 in DNA: TGTGCCAGCAGTACAGGGGCGAATCAGCCCCAGCATTTT. Translation: CASSTGANQPQHF. V is TRBV5-6 and J is TRBJ1-5; 7 bases map to TRBD1. CDR3 length equals 13 residues. Germline lookup yields CDR1 SGHDT and CDR2 YYEEEE. V lost 5 bases and J lost 4; bases outside the gene matches: 3.

The chain combines TRBV28 with TRBJ2-6; 9 bases align to TRBD1. J lost 4 bases, V lost 4 bases, and 8 bases had no gene match. Germline V CDR1 and CDR2: MDHEN, SYDVKM. The CDR3 has 17 residues. The CDR3 DNA follows: TGTGCCAGCAGTTCGTTCCTAGACAGGGGGGGGGCCAACGTCCTGACTTTC. It specifies CASSSFLDRGGANVLTF.

This chain uses TRBV5-4 with TRBJ2-7, with 8 bases aligning to TRBD2. CDR3 size: 14 residues. The germline CDR1 and CDR2 sequences are SGHNT and YYREEE (reference sequence). V was pared by 7 bases and J by 4 bases, with 10 bases of the junction left unmatched. CDR3 residues: CASRGGLAAYEQYF. CDR3 bases: TGTGCCAGCCGAGGCGGACTAGCCGCATACGAGCAGTACTTC.

V and J are TRBV18 and TRBJ1-1; 9 bases match TRBD1. CDR1 and CDR2 from the germline V gene are KGHSH and LQKENI. Losses at the gene ends were 3 bases for V and 1 base for J; bases not matched to a gene: 3. The CDR3 is 15 residues long. CDR3 sequence (DNA): TGTGCCAGCTCACCCCGACAGGGGGGGAACACTGAAGCTTTCTTT. Translated: CASSPRQGGNTEAFF. Together with reference TRBV18 and TRBJ1-1, the CDR3 gives the full variable domain: NAGVMQNPRHLVRRRGQEARLRCSPMKGHSHVYWYRQLPEEGLKFMVYLQKENIIDESGMPKERFSAEFPKEGPSILRIQQVVRGDSAAYFCASSPRQGGNTEAFFGQGTRLTVV.

This clone has a single count. The chain joins TRBV5-1 to TRBJ2-2, with 9 bases matching TRBD2. The CDR3 is made up of 17 amino acids. Germline V gene sequence: CDR1 SGHRS, CDR2 YFSETQ. The ends lost 4 bases at V and 4 bases at J; junction bases unmatched: 11. The DNA for the CDR3 is TGCGCCAGCAGCAGCGTACTAGCGGGTAGGGGCACCGGGGAGCTGTTTTTT. It translates to CASSSVLAGRGTGELFF.

The chain joins TRBV2 to TRBJ2-7, with a possible D match to TRBD2 (6 bases). Germline V lookup: CDR1 SNHLY, CDR2 FYNNEI. This CDR3 spans 16 amino acids. With 7 bases removed from V and 1 base from J, the gap between germline ends came to 20 bases. The CDR3 DNA reads TGTGCCAGCAACGGCGGCTCGCCTAGCGCGTCCTACGAGCAGTACTTC. Encoded protein: CASNGGSPSASYEQYF.

The V call is TRBV9, the J call TRBJ1-2; unclear D gene. The CDR3 is 13 amino acids. Trimming took 3 bases from V and 0 from J, leaving 6 bases between them. Germline values: CDR1 SGDLS, CDR2 YYNGEE. CDR3 coding DNA: TGTGCCAGCAGCGGACGGGCTAACTATGGCTACACCTTC. It is translated as CASSGRANYGYTF.

This clone has just a few counts. The chain employs TRBV6-1 and TRBJ2-3, with 7 nucleotides matching TRBD1. V dropped 4 bases and J dropped 0; count of bases not matched to a gene: 7. Germline CDR1 and CDR2: MNHNS and SASEGT. The CDR3 contains 16 residues. For the CDR3, the DNA is TGTGCCAGCAGTGCTGGCCCGACAGGGAGCACAGATACGCAGTATTTT. It is translated as CASSAGPTGSTDTQYF.

The CDR3 is CASSQRQGEDGYTF. CDR3 in DNA: TGCGCCAGCAGTCAAAGACAGGGCGAAGACGGCTACACCTTC. The chain links TRBV23-1 to TRBJ1-2; 7 bases match TRBD1. TRBV23-1 is filed as an ORF, its function uncertain. V gave up 2 bases and J gave up 8 bases; unmatched junction bases: 8. This CDR3 is 14 amino acids long.

This chain links TRBV11-3 with TRBJ2-1, with 12 bases aligning to TRBD2. Germline V gene lookup returns CDR1 SGHNT and CDR2 YENEEA. J lost 9 bases, V lost 4 bases, and 13 bases had no gene match. The CDR3 covers 17 residues. The CDR3 DNA reads TGTGCCAGCAGCTCCCGGACTAGCGGGAACCCAGTCCCTGAGCAGTTCTTC. Translation: CASSSRTSGNPVPEQFF.

The chain joins TRBV2 to TRBJ1-5; 7 bases are a match to TRBD1. V shed 7 bases and J 4 bases; nucleotides not matched to a gene: 4. The CDR3 is 13 amino acids. The germline V gene has CDR1 SNHLY and CDR2 FYNNEI. For the CDR3, the DNA is TGTGCCAGCATGGGGACAGCTAATCAGCCCCAGCATTTT. It yields the protein CASMGTANQPQHF.

The V call is TRBV5-1, the J call TRBJ1-2; D gene uncertain. The CDR3 has 13 amino acids. V lost 5 bases, J lost 0 bases, and 8 bases lay in between. Germline loops: CDR1 SGHRS, CDR2 YFSETQ. CDR3 coding DNA: TGCGCCAGCAGAAACAGATCTAACTATGGCTACACCTTC. As protein: CASRNRSNYGYTF. Using reference TRBV5-1 and TRBJ1-2 for the parts outside the CDR3, the full variable domain is KAGVTQTPRYLIKTRGQQVTLSCSPISGHRSVSWYQQTPGQGLQFLFEYFSETQRNKGNFPGRFSGRQFSNSRSEMNVSTLELGDSALYLCASRNRSNYGYTFGSGTRLTVV.

V is TRBV6-5 and J is TRBJ2-7; D perhaps matches TRBD1 (6 bases). Trimming removed 0 bases from V and 1 base from J, with 13 bases in between. Germline assignment: CDR1 MNHEY and CDR2 SVGAGI. This CDR3 region has 16 residues. CDR3 in amino acids: CASSYSGRGRSYEQYF. DNA for the CDR3: TGTGCCAGCAGTTACTCAGGCAGGGGTCGTTCCTACGAGCAGTACTTC.

The V gene is TRBV29-1, the J gene TRBJ1-1, with D perhaps TRBD1 (5 bases). Germline V gives CDR1 SQVTM, CDR2 ANQGSEA. The CDR3 has 14 amino acids. V was trimmed by 6 bases and J by 4 bases, leaving 18 bases between them. CDR3 in amino acids: CSVPGGVVRTEAFF. The CDR3, as DNA: TGCAGCGTCCCCGGGGGGGTGGTGCGCACTGAAGCTTTCTTT.

V and J are TRBV29-1 and TRBJ2-7; TRBD1 matches at 8 bases. CDR1 and CDR2 from the germline V gene are SQVTM and ANQGSEA. The length of the CDR3 is 12 residues. V shed 3 bases and J 5 bases; nucleotides not matched to a gene: 3. The CDR3 sequence: CSVDDRGHEQYF. In nucleotides, the CDR3 is TGCAGCGTTGATGACAGGGGCCACGAGCAGTACTTC.

The chain couples TRBV7-9 to TRBJ2-5; 9 bases agree with TRBD1. Germline CDR1 reads SEHNR; CDR2 reads FQNEAQ (reference sequence). This CDR3 is 15 amino acids long. V lost 5 bases to trimming and J lost 4 bases; unmatched junction nucleotides: 8. CDR3 DNA sequence: TGTGCCAGCAGCGGGGGTCCGGGACAGGGAGAGACCCAGTACTTC. Translated: CASSGGPGQGETQYF.

This sequence joins TRBV14 and TRBJ2-1; 7 nucleotides agree with TRBD2. The CDR3 consists of 15 residues. With V trimmed by 2 bases and J by 7 bases, 8 bases remained unmatched. Germline CDR1 reads SGHDN; CDR2 reads FVKESK. The CDR3 DNA sequence: TGTGCCAGCAGCCAACTTTGGGGGGGTAAAAATGAGCAGTTCTTC. This gives the protein CASSQLWGGKNEQFF.

CDR3 coding DNA: TGTGCCAGCTCACAACAGGGGGCGAGCAGCTCCTACGAGCAGTACTTC. It encodes CASSQQGASSSYEQYF. This chain links TRBV18 with TRBJ2-7, with TRBD1 matching 9 bases. This CDR3 contains 16 residues. Trimming removed 4 bases from V and 0 bases from J; junction bases left unmatched: 7. Germline loops: CDR1 KGHSH, CDR2 LQKENI.

This clone showed up just a few times. The chain has TRBV19 and TRBJ1-1; D gene uncertain. Germline CDR1 and CDR2: LNHDA and SQIVND (reference sequence). The CDR3 is 10 residues long. V was trimmed by 8 bases and J by 5 bases, leaving 6 bases between them. The CDR3 bases are TGTGCCAGTCTCGGTACTGAAGCTTTCTTT. This encodes CASLGTEAFF.

This clone came up a few times. V and J are TRBV29-1 and TRBJ2-1, with D perhaps TRBD2 (5 bases). V was clipped by 6 bases and J by 0 bases, with 9 bases between them. CDR3 size: 13 residues. Germline-derived CDR1 and CDR2 are SQVTM and ANQGSEA. The CDR3 bases are TGCAGCGTCTACGGGATCTCCTACAATGAGCAGTTCTTC. Protein sequence: CSVYGISYNEQFF.

This clone was recorded once. The genes are TRBV18 and TRBJ1-1, with D possibly matching TRBD1 (5 bases). Germline loops: CDR1 KGHSH, CDR2 LQKENI. The CDR3 contains 16 residues. V was cut by 3 bases and J by 2 bases, with 16 bases left in between. CDR3 DNA: TGTGCCAGCTCACCTAGGGAGGCAGGGCGTAACACTGAAGCTTTCTTT. Translating it yields CASSPREAGRNTEAFF.

J is TRBJ1-1 and V is TRBV6-5; unclear D gene. Looked up from germline, CDR1 is MNHEY and CDR2 is SVGAGI. V lost 7 bases and J 1 base, leaving 7 bases between the germline ends. The CDR3 runs to 12 residues. CDR3 residues: CASITGNTEAFF. CDR3 nucleotide sequence: TGTGCCAGCATTACGGGGAACACTGAAGCTTTCTTT.